The text below deals with one TCR beta chain. The PCR ran on 60 Vbeta and 13 Jbeta primers. Profiling relied on immunoSEQ multiplex PCR, and the TCRdb table lists in-frame clones only, not all of them. Of 150,000 to 200,000 clones listed, roughly 85% are singletons. The data belong to a study of cytomegalovirus exposure and HLA in healthy donors. The source is a man between 18 and 35 years old in good health and CMV-seropositive. The source material was PBMCs.

CDR3 nucleotides: TGTGCCAGCAGCCAAGGGGAGGGACTGGTAGGTTTTGAGCAGTTCTTC. It translates to CASSQGEGLVGFEQFF. The genes are TRBV4-2 and TRBJ2-1; 7 bases match TRBD2. CDR1 is LGHNA, CDR2 YNFKEQ, per germline. This CDR3 contains 16 residues. Trimming took 1 base from V and 9 from J; bases not matched to a gene: 12.